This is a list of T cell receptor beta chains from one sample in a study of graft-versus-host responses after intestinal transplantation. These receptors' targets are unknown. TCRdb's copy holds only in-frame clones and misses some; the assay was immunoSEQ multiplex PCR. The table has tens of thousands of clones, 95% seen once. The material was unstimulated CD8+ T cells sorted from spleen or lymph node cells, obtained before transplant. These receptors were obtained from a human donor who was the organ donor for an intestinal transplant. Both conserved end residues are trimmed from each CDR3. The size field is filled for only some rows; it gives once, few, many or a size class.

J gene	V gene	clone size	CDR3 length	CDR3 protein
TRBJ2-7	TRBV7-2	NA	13	ASSPTGDSSYEQY
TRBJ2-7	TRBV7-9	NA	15	ASSSPPTGFTSYEQY
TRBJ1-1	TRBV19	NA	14	ASSINGVAGRTEAF
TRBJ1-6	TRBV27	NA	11	ASSFGTNSPLH
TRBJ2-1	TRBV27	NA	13	ASSLAGGTYNEQF
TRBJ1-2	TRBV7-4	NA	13	ASSNPDRGSGGYT
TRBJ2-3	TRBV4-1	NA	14	ASSQETLAGLDTQY
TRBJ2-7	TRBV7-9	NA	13	ASSPEGQGANEQY
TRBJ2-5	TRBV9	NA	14	ASSPGAGGYQETQY
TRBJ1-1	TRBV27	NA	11	ASSWGGNTEAF
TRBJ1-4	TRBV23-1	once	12	ASSQSRPGEKLF
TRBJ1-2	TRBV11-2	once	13	ASSLGGPVYVGYT
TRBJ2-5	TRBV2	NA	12	ASSRLGGGETQY
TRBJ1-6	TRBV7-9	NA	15	ASSTSRGTGERSPLH
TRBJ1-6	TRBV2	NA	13	ASRPGQGVGSPLH
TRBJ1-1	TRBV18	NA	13	ASSPSGVMNTEAF
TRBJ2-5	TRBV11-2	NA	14	ASSLGYRFLQETQY
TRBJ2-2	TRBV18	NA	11	ASSGANTGELF
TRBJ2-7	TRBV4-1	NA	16	ASSQHTIIQDNSYEQY
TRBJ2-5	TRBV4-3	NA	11	ASSQVGVETQY
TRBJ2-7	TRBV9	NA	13	ASSGGGLALEGQY
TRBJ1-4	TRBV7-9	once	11	ASSPETGKKLF
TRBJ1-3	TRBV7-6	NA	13	ASSLRREAGNTIY
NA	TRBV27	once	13	ASGTGTGIPYEQY
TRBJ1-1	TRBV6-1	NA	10	ASRQGNTEAF
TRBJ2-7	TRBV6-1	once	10	ASISGSYEQY
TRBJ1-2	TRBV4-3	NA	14	ASSQDSTGTVYGYT
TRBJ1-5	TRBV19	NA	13	ASSAGSYSNQPQH
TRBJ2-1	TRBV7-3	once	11	ASSFSSYNEQF
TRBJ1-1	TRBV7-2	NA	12	ASSSRGRNYEAF
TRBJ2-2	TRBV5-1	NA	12	ASSGTGNTGELF
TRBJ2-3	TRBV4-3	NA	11	ASSQVFPDTQY
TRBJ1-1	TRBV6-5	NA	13	ASSYSPPGNTEAF
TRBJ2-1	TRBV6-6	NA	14	ASRLTGGISYNEQF
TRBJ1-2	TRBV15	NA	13	ATSPLLTGRNGYT
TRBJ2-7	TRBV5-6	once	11	ASSVDITYEQY
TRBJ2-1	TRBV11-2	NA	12	ASSLEETSDEQF
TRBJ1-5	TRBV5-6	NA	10	ASSFGFQPQH
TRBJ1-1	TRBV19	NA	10	ASSTVGTEAF
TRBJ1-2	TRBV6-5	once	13	ASSYAHGGFYGYT
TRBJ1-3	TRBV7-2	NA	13	ASSLDGNSGNTIY
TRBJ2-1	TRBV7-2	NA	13	ASSPGGPPYNEQF
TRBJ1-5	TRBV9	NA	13	ASSVGLGAQGPQH
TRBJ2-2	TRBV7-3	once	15	ASSLAPSGGNTGELF
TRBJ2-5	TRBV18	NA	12	ASSLLTSQETQY
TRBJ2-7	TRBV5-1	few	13	ASSLDGGARLEQY
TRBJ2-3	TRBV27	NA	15	ASSRGSFPSSTDTQY
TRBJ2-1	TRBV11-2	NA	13	ASSPLSGGAYEQF
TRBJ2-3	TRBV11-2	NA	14	ASSLDLVGGADTQY
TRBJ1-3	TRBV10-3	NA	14	AIYNPQGEGGNTIY